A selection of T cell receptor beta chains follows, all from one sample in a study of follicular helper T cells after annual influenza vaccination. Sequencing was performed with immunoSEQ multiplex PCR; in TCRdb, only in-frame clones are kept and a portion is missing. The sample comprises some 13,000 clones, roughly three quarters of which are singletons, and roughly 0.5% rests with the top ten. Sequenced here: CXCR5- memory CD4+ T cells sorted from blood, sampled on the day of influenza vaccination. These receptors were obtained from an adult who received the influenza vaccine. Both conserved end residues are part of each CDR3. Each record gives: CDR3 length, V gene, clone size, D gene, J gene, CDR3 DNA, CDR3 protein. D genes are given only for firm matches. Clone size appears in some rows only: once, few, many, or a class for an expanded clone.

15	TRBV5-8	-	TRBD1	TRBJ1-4	TGTGCCAGCACCCGGCCGGGACAGATTAATGAAAAACTGTTTTTT	CASTRPGQINEKLFF
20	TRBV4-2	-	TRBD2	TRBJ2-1	TGTGCCAGCAGTCAGCAGACCGGGACTAGCGGGGGGGCGGCCTACAATGAGCAGTTCTTC	CASSQQTGTSGGAAYNEQFF
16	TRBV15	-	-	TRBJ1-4	TGTGCCACCAGCATCGGACATCTTGCAACTAATGAAAAACTGTTTTTT	CATSIGHLATNEKLFF
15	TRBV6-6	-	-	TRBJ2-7	TGTGCCAGCAGTTCTTTAATCGGGGGAGCCTACGAGCAGTACTTC	CASSSLIGGAYEQYF
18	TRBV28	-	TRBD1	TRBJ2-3	TGTGCCAGCAGTGCCCTCCGCCCGGACAGGGGCAGGATAGATACGCAGTATTTT	CASSALRPDRGRIDTQYF
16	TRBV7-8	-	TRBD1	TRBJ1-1	TGTGCCAGCAGCCCTAGACAGGGTATTTTTTCGGCTGAAGCTTTCTTT	CASSPRQGIFSAEAFF
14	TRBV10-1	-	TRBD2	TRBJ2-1	TGCGCCAGCAGGGCGGGACTAGCGGGGTATGAGCAGTTCTTC	CASRAGLAGYEQFF
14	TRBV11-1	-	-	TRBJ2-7	TGTGCCAGCAGCTCCACCGGGGGCCGTCACGGGCAGTACTTC	CASSSTGGRHGQYF
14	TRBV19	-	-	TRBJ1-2	TGTGCCAGTAGTATTTCCAGCATGATCTATGGCTACACCTTC	CASSISSMIYGYTF
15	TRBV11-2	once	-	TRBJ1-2	TGTGCCAGCAGCTTAGATCGCGGAAGCTTCTATGGCTACACCTTC	CASSLDRGSFYGYTF
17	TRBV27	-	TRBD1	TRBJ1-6	TGTGCCAGCAGTATGACAGGGGTTATAATATTTAATTCACCCCTCCACTTT	CASSMTGVIIFNSPLHF
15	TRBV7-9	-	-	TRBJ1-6	TGTGCCAGCAGCCTGCGTCAACTCTATAATTCACCCCTCCACTTT	CASSLRQLYNSPLHF
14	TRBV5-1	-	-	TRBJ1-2	TGCGCCAGCAGCTTGGAGACAGGCCGTGGTGGCTACACCTTC	CASSLETGRGGYTF
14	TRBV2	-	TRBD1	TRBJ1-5	TGTGCCAGCAGTGATCAGGGGGCAAATCAGCCCCAGCATTTT	CASSDQGANQPQHF
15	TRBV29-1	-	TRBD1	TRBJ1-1	TGCAGCGTTGCAGGGACAGGGGTTTGGAACACTGAAGCTTTCTTT	CSVAGTGVWNTEAFF
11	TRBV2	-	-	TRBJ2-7	TGTGCCAGCAGTATCGGGTACGAGCAGTACTTC	CASSIGYEQYF
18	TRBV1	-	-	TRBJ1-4	TGCACCAGCAGCCAAGATCCACTTTTCATGCTTAAGGGTGAAAAACTGTTTTTT	CTSSQDPLFMLKGEKLFF
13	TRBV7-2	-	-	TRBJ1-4	TGTGCCAGCAGCTCAGGAACGACGGAAAAACTGTTTTTT	CASSSGTTEKLFF
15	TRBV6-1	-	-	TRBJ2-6	TGTGCCAGCAGTGGGAACAGAGCTGGGGCCAACGTCCTGACTTTC	CASSGNRAGANVLTF
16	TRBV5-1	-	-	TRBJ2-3	TGCGCCAGCAGCAATGACGGGGGGCCTAGCACAGATACGCAGTATTTT	CASSNDGGPSTDTQYF
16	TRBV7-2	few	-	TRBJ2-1	TGTGCCAGCAGCTTAGTCGCTGATAGCTCCTACAATGAGCAGTTCTTC	CASSLVADSSYNEQFF
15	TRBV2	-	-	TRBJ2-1	TGTGCCAGCAAAAACCAGGGATATTTTTCCAATGAGCAGTTCTTC	CASKNQGYFSNEQFF
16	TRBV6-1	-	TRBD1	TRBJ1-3	TGTGCCAGCAGTGCACAGGGGACCTCCTCTGGAAACACCATATATTTT	CASSAQGTSSGNTIYF
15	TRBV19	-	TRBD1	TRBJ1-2	TGTGCCAGTAGCCGCGCCGGGACAGCTAACTATGGCTACACCTTC	CASSRAGTANYGYTF
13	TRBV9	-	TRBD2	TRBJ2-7	TGTGCCAGCAGCGCGGGACTAGCTTACGAGCAGTACTTC	CASSAGLAYEQYF
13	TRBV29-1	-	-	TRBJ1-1	TGCAGCGTCTCCATCGGGGTGGGGGAGAGGGCTTTCTTT	CSVSIGVGERAFF
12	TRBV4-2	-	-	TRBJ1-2	TGTGCCAGCAGCCAAGATCCCTATGGCTACACCTTC	CASSQDPYGYTF
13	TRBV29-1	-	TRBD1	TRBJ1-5	TGCAGCGTGGGACAGGGCTTAAATCAGCCCCAGCATTTT	CSVGQGLNQPQHF
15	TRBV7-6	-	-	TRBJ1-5	TGTGCCAGCAGCTTAGTTTCGGACGGGAATCAGCCCCAGCATTTT	CASSLVSDGNQPQHF
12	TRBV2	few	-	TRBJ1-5	TGTGCCAGCACGGGGGACGGGGGGCCCCAGCATTTT	CASTGDGGPQHF
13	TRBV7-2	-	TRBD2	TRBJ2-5	TGTGCCAGCAGCCCTAGCGGACAAGAGACCCAGTACTTC	CASSPSGQETQYF
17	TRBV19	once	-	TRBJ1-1	TGTGCCAGTATCCGGGGGGGGTTCTATGGGTTGGACACTGAAGCTTTCTTT	CASIRGGFYGLDTEAFF
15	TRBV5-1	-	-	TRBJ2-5	TGCGCCAGCAGCTTGGACGGGACACGACAAGAGACCCAGTACTTC	CASSLDGTRQETQYF
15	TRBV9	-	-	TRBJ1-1	TGTGCCAGCAGCCCCCAGAGGGTGGCGAACACTGAAGCTTTCTTT	CASSPQRVANTEAFF
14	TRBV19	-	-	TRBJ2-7	TGTGCCAGTAGTATAGATCACGGGAACTACGAGCAGTACTTC	CASSIDHGNYEQYF
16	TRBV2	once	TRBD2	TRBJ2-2	TGTGCCAGCAGTGGGACTAGCGGGGGGGTTTACCGGTTGCTGTTTTTT	CASSGTSGGVYRLLFF
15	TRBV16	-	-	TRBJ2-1	TGTGCCAGCAGCCAATTGCAGCCGCTGTACAATGAGCAGTTCTTC	CASSQLQPLYNEQFF
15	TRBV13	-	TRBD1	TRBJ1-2	TGTGCCAGCCAACATTTGGACAGGTCCGACTATGGCTACACCTTC	CASQHLDRSDYGYTF
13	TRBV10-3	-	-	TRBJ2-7	TGTGCCATCAGCGCAGGGCAGGGCTACGAGCAGTACTTC	CAISAGQGYEQYF
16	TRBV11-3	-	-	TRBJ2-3	TGTGCCAGCAGCTTAGTACGCGGGATTACCACAGATACGCAGTATTTT	CASSLVRGITTDTQYF
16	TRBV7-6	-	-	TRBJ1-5	TGTGCCAGCAGCGCGCGGGGGGGCTTATTCATCCAGCCCCAGCATTTT	CASSARGGLFIQPQHF
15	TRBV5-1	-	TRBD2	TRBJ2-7	TGCGCCAGCAGCTTGGCTAGCGGGGGGACCTACGAGCAGTACTTC	CASSLASGGTYEQYF
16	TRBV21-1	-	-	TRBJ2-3	TGTGCCAGCAGCCGAGGTGGGGGGCAACACACAGATACGCAGTATTTT	CASSRGGGQHTDTQYF
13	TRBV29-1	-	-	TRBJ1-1	TGCAGCGTCAACGAGGGGTTTTTGACTGAAGCTTTCTTT	CSVNEGFLTEAFF
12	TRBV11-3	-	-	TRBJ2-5	TGTGCCAGAACAAATTCCCAAGAGACCCAGTACTTC	CARTNSQETQYF
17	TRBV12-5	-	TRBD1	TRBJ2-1	TGTGCTAGTGGTTTGGTACTAGGGGGCCCGAAGGGTAATGAGCAGTTCTTC	CASGLVLGGPKGNEQFF
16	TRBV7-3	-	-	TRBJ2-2	TGTGCCAGCAGCGCTTCCCCCTGGCCGAACACCGGGGAGCTGTTTTTT	CASSASPWPNTGELFF
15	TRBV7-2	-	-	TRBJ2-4	TGTGCCAGCAGCTTAGACCCGGGAATACCAAACATTCAGTACTTC	CASSLDPGIPNIQYF
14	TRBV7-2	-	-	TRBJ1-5	TGTGCCAGCAGCCCCAGAATGGGCAATCAGCCCCAGCATTTT	CASSPRMGNQPQHF
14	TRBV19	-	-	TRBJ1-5	TGTGCCAGTAGTATCCGGGTAGCAATTCAGCCCCAGCATTTT	CASSIRVAIQPQHF
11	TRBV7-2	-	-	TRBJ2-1	TGTGCCAGCAGCTTAGTTTATGAGCAGTTCTTC	CASSLVYEQFF
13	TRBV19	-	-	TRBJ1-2	TGTGCCAGTAGTATGTGGGACCTCTATGGCTACACCTTC	CASSMWDLYGYTF
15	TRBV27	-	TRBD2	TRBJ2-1	TGTGCCAGCAGCCGTTCGGGGGGAAAGGCGGGTGAGCAGTTCTTC	CASSRSGGKAGEQFF
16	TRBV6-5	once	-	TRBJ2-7	TGTGCCAGCAGTTACTCGAATAGGGCCGGACCCTACGAGCAGTACTTC	CASSYSNRAGPYEQYF